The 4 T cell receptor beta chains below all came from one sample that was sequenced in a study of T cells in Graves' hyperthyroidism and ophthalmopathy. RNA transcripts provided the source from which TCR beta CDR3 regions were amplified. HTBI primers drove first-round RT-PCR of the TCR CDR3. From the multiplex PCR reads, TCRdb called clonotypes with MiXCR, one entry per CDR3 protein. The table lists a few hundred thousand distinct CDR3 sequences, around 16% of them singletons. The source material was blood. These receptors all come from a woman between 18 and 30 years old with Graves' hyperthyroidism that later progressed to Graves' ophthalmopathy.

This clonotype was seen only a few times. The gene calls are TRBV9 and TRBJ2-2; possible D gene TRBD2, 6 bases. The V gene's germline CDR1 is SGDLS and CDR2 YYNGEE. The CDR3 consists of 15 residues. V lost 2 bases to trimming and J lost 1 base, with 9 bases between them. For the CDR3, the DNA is TGTGCCAGCAGCGTCCGGGGGTTGAACACCGGGGAGCTGTTTTTT. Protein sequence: CASSVRGLNTGELFF.

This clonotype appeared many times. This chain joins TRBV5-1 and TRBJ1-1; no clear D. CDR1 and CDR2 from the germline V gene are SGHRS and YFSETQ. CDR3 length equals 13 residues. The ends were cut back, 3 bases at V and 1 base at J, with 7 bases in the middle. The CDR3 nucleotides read TGCGCCAGCAGCTCGGACCCGAACACTGAAGCTTTCTTT. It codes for CASSSDPNTEAFF. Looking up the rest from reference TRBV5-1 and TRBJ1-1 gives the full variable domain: KAGVTQTPRYLIKTRGQQVTLSCSPISGHRSVSWYQQTPGQGLQFLFEYFSETQRNKGNFPGRFSGRQFSNSRSEMNVSTLELGDSALYLCASSSDPNTEAFFGQGTRLTVV.

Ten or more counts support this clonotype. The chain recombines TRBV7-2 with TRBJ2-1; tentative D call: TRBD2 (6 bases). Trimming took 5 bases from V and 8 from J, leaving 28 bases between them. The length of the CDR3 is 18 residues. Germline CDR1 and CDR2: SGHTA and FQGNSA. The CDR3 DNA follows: TGTGCCAGCAGCACCCCGGAGGGAGCCGCCTTTCTAACGTATGAGCAGTTCTTC. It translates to CASSTPEGAAFLTYEQFF.

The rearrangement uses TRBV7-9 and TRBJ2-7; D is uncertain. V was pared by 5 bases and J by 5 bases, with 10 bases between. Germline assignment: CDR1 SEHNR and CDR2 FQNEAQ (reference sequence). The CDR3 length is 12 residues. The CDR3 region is CASSTIAHEQYF. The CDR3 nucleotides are TGTGCCAGCAGCACTATAGCCCACGAGCAGTACTTC.